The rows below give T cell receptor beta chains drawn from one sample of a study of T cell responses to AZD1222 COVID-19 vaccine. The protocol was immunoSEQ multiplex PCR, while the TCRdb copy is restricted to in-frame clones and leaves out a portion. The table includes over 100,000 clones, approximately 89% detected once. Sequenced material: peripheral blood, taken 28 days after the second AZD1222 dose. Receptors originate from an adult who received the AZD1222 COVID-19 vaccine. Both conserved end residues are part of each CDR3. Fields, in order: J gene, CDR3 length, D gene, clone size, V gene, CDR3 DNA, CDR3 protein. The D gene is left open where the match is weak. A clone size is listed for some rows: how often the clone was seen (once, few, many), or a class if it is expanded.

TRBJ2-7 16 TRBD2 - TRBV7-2 TGTGCCAGCAGCCCCTCCCCAGGACTAGGCTTTTACGAGCAGTACTTC CASSPSPGLGFYEQYF
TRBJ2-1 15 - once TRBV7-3 TGTGCCAGCAGCTTAGGGCCTAGCTCCTACAATGAGCAGTTCTTC CASSLGPSSYNEQFF
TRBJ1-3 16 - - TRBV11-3 TGTGCCAGCAGCAGCGGGACGTCGGGCTCTGGAAACACCATATATTTT CASSSGTSGSGNTIYF
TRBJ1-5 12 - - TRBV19 TGTGCCAGTAGCCTCCTTAGGTCGTCCCAGCATTTT CASSLLRSSQHF
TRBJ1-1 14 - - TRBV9 TGTGCCAGCAGCGAATACGGAATGAACACTGAAGCTTTCTTT CASSEYGMNTEAFF
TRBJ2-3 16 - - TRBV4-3 TGCGCCAGCAGCCAAGTGTGGGATTGGGTCACAGATACGCAGTATTTT CASSQVWDWVTDTQYF
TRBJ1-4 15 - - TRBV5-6 TGTGCCAGCAGCTTGAGGACCCTAAGGGGTGAAAAACTGTTTTTT CASSLRTLRGEKLFF
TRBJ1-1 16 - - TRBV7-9 TGTGCCAGCAGCTCCTTGATTTCAGGGGACTACGGTGAAGCTTTCTTT CASSSLISGDYGEAFF
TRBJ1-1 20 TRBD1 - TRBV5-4 TGTGCCAGCAGCCGACCTTTCCCCTCCATCCTCGGACAGGGGAACACTGAAGCTTTCTTT CASSRPFPSILGQGNTEAFF
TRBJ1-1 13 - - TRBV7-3 TGTGCCAGCAGCCCTCTTGCAGACTCAGAAGCTTTCTTT CASSPLADSEAFF
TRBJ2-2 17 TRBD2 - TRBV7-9 TGTGCCAGCAGCTTCCCGTCTAGCGGGAGGGCCGACGGGGAGCTGTTTTTT CASSFPSSGRADGELFF
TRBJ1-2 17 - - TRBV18 TGTGCCAGCTCACCACTGTACGGGGCCTTCGACGTATATGGCTACACCTTC CASSPLYGAFDVYGYTF
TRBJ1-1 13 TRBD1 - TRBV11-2 TGTGCCAGCAGCGGCCGGGACAGGGGTCGAGCTTTCTTT CASSGRDRGRAFF
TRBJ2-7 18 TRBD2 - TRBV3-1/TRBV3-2 TGTGCCAGCAGCCAAGAGCTCAGGGGTACGGGAGGGCCGTACGAGCAGTACTTC CASSQELRGTGGPYEQYF
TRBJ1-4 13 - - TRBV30 TGTGCCTGGAGTCTCAGTGCGGATGAAAAACTGTTTTTT CAWSLSADEKLFF
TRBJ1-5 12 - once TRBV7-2 TGTGCCAGCAGTGCTAATCTTCAGCCCCAGCATTTT CASSANLQPQHF
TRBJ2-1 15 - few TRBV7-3 TGTGCCAGCAGCTTAATTCGCGCGTGGGACAATGAGCAGTTCTTC CASSLIRAWDNEQFF
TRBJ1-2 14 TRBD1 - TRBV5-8 TGTGCCAGCAGCACGGACAGGGCGAACTATGGCTACACCTTC CASSTDRANYGYTF
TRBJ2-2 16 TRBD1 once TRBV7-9 TGTGCCAGCAGCATCGGACAGGGTAATTCGCTCGGGGAGCTGTTTTTT CASSIGQGNSLGELFF
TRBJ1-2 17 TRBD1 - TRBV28 TGTGCCAGCAGTTATTCCCTAGGACAGGGAATAATCTATGGCTACACCTTC CASSYSLGQGIIYGYTF
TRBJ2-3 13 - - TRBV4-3 TGCGCCAGCAGCCAAGATGAAGGGGATACGCAGTATTTT CASSQDEGDTQYF
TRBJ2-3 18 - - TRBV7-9 TGTGCCAGCAGCTTAGGACTCGCCAGGGAATTAGCTGCAGATACGCAGTATTTT CASSLGLARELAADTQYF
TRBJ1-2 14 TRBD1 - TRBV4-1 TGCGCCAGCAGCCATACAGGGGGACGGGGTGGCTACACCTTC CASSHTGGRGGYTF
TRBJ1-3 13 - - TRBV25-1 TGTGCCAGCAGCCCCTCGGGGGGAAACACCATATATTTT CASSPSGGNTIYF
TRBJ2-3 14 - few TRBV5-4 TGTGCCAGCAGCCGGGGGCCCAGATCAGATACGCAGTATTTT CASSRGPRSDTQYF
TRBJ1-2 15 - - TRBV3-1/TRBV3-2 TGTGCCAGCAGCCCGACGCCAAATACCAGCAATGGCTACACCTTC CASSPTPNTSNGYTF
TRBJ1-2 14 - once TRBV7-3 TGTGCCAGCAGCTTAATATCAGGACCGTATGGCTACACCTTC CASSLISGPYGYTF
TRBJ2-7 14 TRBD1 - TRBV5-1 TGCGCCAGCAGCCCGGCACTGACAGGGTACGAGCAGTACTTC CASSPALTGYEQYF
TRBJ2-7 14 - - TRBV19 TGTGCCAGTAGTATTTACGTAGACGGGAACGAGCAGTACTTC CASSIYVDGNEQYF
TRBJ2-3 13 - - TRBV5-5 TGTGCCAGCAGCTTGGGGGGCACAGATACGCAGTATTTT CASSLGGTDTQYF
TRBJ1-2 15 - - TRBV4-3 TGCGCCAGCAGCCAAGATGCAGGGACGGCATATGGCTACACCTTC CASSQDAGTAYGYTF
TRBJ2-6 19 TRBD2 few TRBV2 TGTGCCAGCAGCCTCCCGTTAGCGGGGGGCGTTTCTGGGGCCAACGTCCTGACTTTC CASSLPLAGGVSGANVLTF
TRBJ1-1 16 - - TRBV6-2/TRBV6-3 TGTGCCAGCAGTTACCCCCCCCCGGGACTGAACACTGAAGCTTTCTTT CASSYPPPGLNTEAFF
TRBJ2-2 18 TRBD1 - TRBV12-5 TGTGCTAGTGGTTTCGACCGACAGGGGGCAATTCCCACCGGGGAGCTGTTTTTT CASGFDRQGAIPTGELFF
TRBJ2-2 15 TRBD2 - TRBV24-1 TGTGCCACCAGTGGGGTCGGGACTACGGTCCGGGAGCTGTTTTTT CATSGVGTTVRELFF
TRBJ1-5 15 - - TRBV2 TGTGCCAGCAGTGTCGGACCTTGGTCAAATCAGCCCCAGCATTTT CASSVGPWSNQPQHF
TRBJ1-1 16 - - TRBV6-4 TGTGCCAGCACTCTAAGGACCGACCCGGGGTATTTCGAAGCTTTCTTT CASTLRTDPGYFEAFF
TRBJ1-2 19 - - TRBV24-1 TGTGCCACCAGTGATCCTCAAAGGGTTCACTGCGGCGGTCGCTATGGCTACACCTTC CATSDPQRVHCGGRYGYTF
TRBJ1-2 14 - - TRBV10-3 TGTGCCATCAGCAACAGGTCCACCGATTATGGCTACACCTTC CAISNRSTDYGYTF
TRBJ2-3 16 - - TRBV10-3 TGTGCCATCAGCGGGGCGGAGAAACCTAGCACAGATACGCAGTATTTT CAISGAEKPSTDTQYF
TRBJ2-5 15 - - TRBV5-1 TGCGCCAGCAGCTTGTTCGAGGGGCTGGAAGAGACCCAGTACTTC CASSLFEGLEETQYF
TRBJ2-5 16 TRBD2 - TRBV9 TGTGCCAGCAGCGTAGGGGGATCTAGCGGGAGTGAGACCCAGTACTTC CASSVGGSSGSETQYF
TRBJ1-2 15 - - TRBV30 TGTGCCTGGAGTGACCCGGGACCGCGAACCTATGGCTACACCTTC CAWSDPGPRTYGYTF
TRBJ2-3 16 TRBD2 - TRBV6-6 TGTGCCAGCAGTTACTTCGGCGGGGGTAGCACAGATACGCAGTATTTT CASSYFGGGSTDTQYF
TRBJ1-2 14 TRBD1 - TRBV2 TGTGCCAGCAGGAGCGAAGGGGGCAGCTATGGCTACACCTTC CASRSEGGSYGYTF
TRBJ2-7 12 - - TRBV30 TGTGCCTGGAGCCTTCAGGGTGGCGAGCAGTACTTC CAWSLQGGEQYF
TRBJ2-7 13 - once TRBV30 TGTGCCTGGACGACCCCGGCGGGAAACGAGCAGTACTTC CAWTTPAGNEQYF
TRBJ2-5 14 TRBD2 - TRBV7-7 TGTGCCAGCAGCCCGCGACTAGCGGGAGGGGCCCAGTACTTC CASSPRLAGGAQYF
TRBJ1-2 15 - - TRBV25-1 TGTGCCAGCAGTGAATGGGATTCGGGCTATTATGGCTACACCTTC CASSEWDSGYYGYTF
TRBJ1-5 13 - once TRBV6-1 TGTGCCAGCAGTGAAGCGCGGCAGGGCCTCCAGCATTTT CASSEARQGLQHF
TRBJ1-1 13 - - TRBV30 TGTGCCTGGAGTTCAGAGGTTGGCACTGAAGCTTTCTTT CAWSSEVGTEAFF
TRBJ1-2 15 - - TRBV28 TGTGCCAGCAGTAAGCCGCTAGGGACGAACTATGGCTACACCTTC CASSKPLGTNYGYTF
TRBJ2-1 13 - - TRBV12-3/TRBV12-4 TGTGCCAGCAGTTTAGCGGGTGTTAGTGAGCAGTTCTTC CASSLAGVSEQFF